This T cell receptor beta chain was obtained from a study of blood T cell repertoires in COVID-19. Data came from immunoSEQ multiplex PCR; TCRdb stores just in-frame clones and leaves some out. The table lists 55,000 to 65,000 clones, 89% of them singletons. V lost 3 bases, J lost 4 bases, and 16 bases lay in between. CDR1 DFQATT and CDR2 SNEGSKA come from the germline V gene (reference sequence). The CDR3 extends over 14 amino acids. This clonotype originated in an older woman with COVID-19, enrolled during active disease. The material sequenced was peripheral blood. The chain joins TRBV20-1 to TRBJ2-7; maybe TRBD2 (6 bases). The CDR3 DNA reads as TGCAGTGCTAGTGGTAGCGGTTTGACTTACGAGCAGTACTTC. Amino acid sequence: CSASGSGLTYEQYF.